A selection of T cell receptor beta chains follows, all from one sample in a study of T cells after yellow fever vaccination. TCRdb called the 5' RACE reads again in MiXCR, with one record for every CDR3 protein. The data show about 320,000 distinct CDR3 sequences, around a tenth seen once. The starting material was CD4+ T cells sorted from PBMCs, obtained 45 days after the yellow fever booster vaccination. These receptors all come from a man younger than 35 who received the YFV17D yellow fever vaccine. The conserved cysteine and the conserved F or W are not part of the CDR3 here.

TRBV7-2 | ASSVYGGNTGELF
TRBV27 | ASSLMYQETQY
TRBV27 | ASSIRMSSYNEQF
TRBV9 | ASSVDPGPREGYT
TRBV6-6 | ASSYGGIQGKQPQH
TRBV5-4 | ASGPKGPNTGELF
TRBV18 | ASSPAGTGTEQPQH
TRBV20-1 | SARGGRTYNEQF
TRBV2 | ASSPSPGGIHEQY
TRBV12-3/TRBV12-4 | ASSLISYGYT
TRBV10-3 | AISVGPNYGYT
TRBV5-1 | ATQSGNTIY
TRBV7-8 | ASSTDRGFGQPQH
TRBV24-1 | ATSDGYSNQPQH
TRBV20-1 | SAASRRGETQY
TRBV19 | ASSKLAGGTDTQY
TRBV5-4 | ASTMDSTDTQY
TRBV7-9 | ASSLDLGPVSGNTIY
TRBV4-2 | ASSPNRPGEGGELF
TRBV15 | ATSRDSGGGGYT
TRBV12-3/TRBV12-4 | ASRTTGVTS
TRBV5-1 | ASSPSWGHEQF
TRBV12-5 | ASGLGGTPSETQY
TRBV28 | ASSTQGGGTDTQY
TRBV10-3 | AVGTQFNSPLH
TRBV4-2 | ASSQDGQVGTYEQY
TRBV4-3 | ASSQTVGPVGTGELF
TRBV24-1 | ATSDLGLYTGELF
TRBV7-9 | ASSPIAGQETQY
TRBV28 | ASRRDREAF
TRBV5-1 | ASSLSWSRDGGDYGYT
TRBV5-1 | ASSSGQPYEQY
TRBV7-3 | ASSPAAGATMETQY
TRBV19 | ASSLTRRTLVGYT
TRBV5-1 | ASSLAGQGGETQY
TRBV11-1 | ASNPDGQGWDNEQF
TRBV4-3 | ASSRPGLARNEQF
TRBV6-6 | ASSSQGRQPQH
TRBV5-1 | ASSFSEGGIQY
TRBV20-1 | SAEAPGDTQY
TRBV6-6 | ASSGTTGKRNYGYT
TRBV11-1 | ASSSGNRDMNTEAF
TRBV15 | ATSRGASGGTSYNEQF
TRBV5-1 | ASSYSTSGGADEQF
TRBV9 | ASSVFPSGTETQY
TRBV11-3 | ASSLGDNTIY
TRBV6-2/TRBV6-3 | ASSYEKGRETTDTQY
TRBV5-1 | ASSLEAGPYEQY
TRBV27 | ASTAGRGNTIY
TRBV9 | ASSVDQDREGYT
TRBV28 | AILGRNQETQY
TRBV7-9 | ASSSRDLTVYEQY
TRBV5-1 | ASSLAGTPGANVLT
TRBV6-6 | ASSYGDGYTEAF
TRBV27 | ASTRGSYTDTQY